Listed below are T cell receptor beta chains from one sample, sequenced in a study of CD8 T cells in Susac syndrome. TCRdb re-called the immunoSEQ multiplex PCR reads with MiXCR, one entry per CDR3 protein. Of around 120,000 distinct CDR3 sequences listed, roughly 94% are singletons. The specimen was CD4+ T cells from PBMCs. The receptors derive from a human donor with multiple sclerosis. Each CDR3 is given with its conserved first and last residue. The D gene is left open where the match is weak. Clone sizes are given selectively: once, few, many, or a class where the clone is expanded.

-,TRBJ1-2,12,-,TRBV7-2,CASSEQGRGYTF,TGTGCCAGCAGCGAACAGGGTCGTGGCTACACCTTC
-,TRBJ2-7,13,-,TRBV5-1,CASSTDSPYEQYF,TGCGCCAGCAGCACCGACAGTCCCTACGAGCAGTACTTC
-,TRBJ1-6,15,-,TRBV10-3,CAISPAQPVDSPLHF,TGTGCCATCAGCCCTGCGCAACCGGTCGATTCACCCCTCCACTTT
-,TRBJ2-7,15,-,TRBV27,CASSLARGARDEQYF,TGTGCCAGCAGTTTAGCGCGGGGAGCAAGGGACGAGCAGTACTTC
-,TRBJ1-2,14,-,TRBV12-3/TRBV12-4,CASSLQGPSYGYTF,TGTGCCAGCAGTTTACAGGGACCATCCTATGGCTACACCTTC
TRBD1,TRBJ1-5,16,once,TRBV20-1,CSARSGTGAANQPQHF,TGCAGTGCTAGATCCGGGACAGGGGCCGCTAATCAGCCCCAGCATTTT
TRBD2,TRBJ2-3,17,few,TRBV5-1,CASSLLSTGGETDTQYF,TGCGCCAGCAGCTTACTCTCAACGGGGGGGGAAACAGATACGCAGTATTTT
TRBD1,TRBJ2-3,15,-,TRBV7-2,CASSRQGARTDTQYF,TGTGCCAGCAGCCGACAGGGGGCCCGCACAGATACGCAGTATTTT
TRBD1,TRBJ1-2,12,-,TRBV29-1,CSVLSGQDGYTF,TGCAGCGTCCTCTCGGGACAGGATGGCTACACCTTC
TRBD2,TRBJ2-1,13,-,TRBV7-9,CAIPASGYNEQFF,TGTGCCATCCCGGCTAGCGGTTACAATGAGCAGTTCTTC
TRBD2,TRBJ2-1,15,-,TRBV12-3/TRBV12-4,CASSLHPAGGLEQFF,TGTGCCAGCAGTTTACACCCAGCGGGAGGTCTTGAGCAGTTCTTC
-,TRBJ1-2,14,-,TRBV6-5,CASRDVGQFYGYTF,TGTGCCAGCAGAGATGTCGGGCAGTTCTATGGCTACACCTTC
-,TRBJ1-2,15,-,TRBV5-4,CASSFPYRVPRGYTF,TGTGCCAGCAGCTTCCCCTATCGTGTACCACGAGGCTACACCTTC
-,TRBJ1-1,14,-,TRBV7-3,CASSLEGLNTEAFF,TGTGCCAGCAGCTTGGAGGGGTTGAACACTGAAGCTTTCTTT
-,TRBJ1-2,13,once,TRBV2,CASSAEGNYGYTF,TGTGCCAGCAGTGCAGAGGGAAACTATGGCTACACCTTC
-,TRBJ1-4,15,-,TRBV7-9,CASSPIRSTNEKLFF,TGTGCCAGCAGCCCAATTAGGTCAACTAATGAAAAACTGTTTTTT
-,TRBJ1-5,13,-,TRBV30,CAWSVRDRQPQHF,TGTGCCTGGAGTGTAAGAGATCGGCAGCCCCAGCATTTT
-,TRBJ2-5,12,-,TRBV20-1,CSAGPSLETQYF,TGCAGTGCGGGGCCATCCTTGGAGACCCAGTACTTC
-,TRBJ1-6,15,-,TRBV4-2,CASSQGQAGNSPLHF,TGTGCCAGCAGCCAAGGGCAGGCGGGCAATTCACCCCTCCACTTT
-,TRBJ2-5,14,-,TRBV7-2,CASRRTQGGETQYF,TGTGCCAGCAGAAGGACTCAGGGAGGAGAGACCCAGTACTTC
-,TRBJ1-6,14,-,TRBV7-8,CASSLGAPNSPLHF,TGTGCCAGCAGCTTAGGAGCCCCTAATTCACCCCTCCACTTT
-,TRBJ2-1,16,-,TRBV4-2,CASSQDKATGYNEQFF,TGTGCCAGCAGCCAAGATAAGGCCACGGGCTACAATGAGCAGTTCTTC
-,TRBJ1-2,16,-,TRBV6-5,CASSYSMTGGNYGYTF,TGTGCCAGCAGTTACTCGATGACAGGAGGGAACTATGGCTACACCTTC
-,TRBJ2-7,13,once,TRBV6-1,CATFKTDGYEQYF,TGTGCCACCTTCAAGACAGATGGATACGAGCAGTACTTC
TRBD1,TRBJ1-2,12,-,TRBV29-1,CSVEAGGGGYTF,TGCAGCGTTGAGGCAGGGGGCGGTGGCTACACCTTC
-,TRBJ1-5,14,-,TRBV6-5,CASRRGGDKQPQHF,TGTGCCAGCAGGCGCGGGGGGGACAAACAGCCCCAGCATTTT
TRBD2,TRBJ2-6,17,-,TRBV19,CASSPVLAGAGANVLTF,TGTGCCAGTAGTCCAGTCCTAGCGGGAGCTGGGGCCAACGTCCTGACTTTC
-,TRBJ1-5,13,-,TRBV7-2,CASKGEGNQPQHF,TGTGCTAGCAAAGGGGAAGGCAATCAGCCCCAGCATTTT
TRBD2,TRBJ2-5,14,-,TRBV10-3,CAIRGAGAQETQYF,TGTGCCATCAGAGGAGCGGGGGCTCAAGAGACCCAGTACTTC
TRBD1,TRBJ1-2,15,-,TRBV2,CAFLTGTGFGRGYTF,TGTGCCTTCCTTACCGGGACAGGGTTTGGTCGTGGCTACACCTTC
TRBD2,TRBJ2-5,14,-,TRBV5-1,CASSPGEGQETQYF,TGCGCCAGCAGCCCGGGGGAGGGCCAAGAGACCCAGTACTTC
-,TRBJ1-1,13,-,TRBV19,CASSIGGPAEAFF,TGTGCCAGTAGTATAGGGGGGCCGGCTGAAGCTTTCTTT
-,TRBJ1-2,14,-,TRBV9,CASSPTGEDYGYTF,TGTGCCAGCAGCCCGACGGGGGAGGACTATGGCTACACCTTC
TRBD2,TRBJ2-3,17,-,TRBV10-3,CAISGAGGSTNTDTQYF,TGTGCCATCAGTGGCGCGGGGGGATCGACAAACACAGATACGCAGTATTTT
-,TRBJ1-1,10,-,TRBV30,CAWIRLWPFF,TGTGCCTGGATACGGTTATGGCCTTTCTTT
-,TRBJ1-1,14,-,TRBV10-3,CAIRGSGAHLGAFF,TGTGCCATCAGGGGGAGCGGCGCTCATCTTGGAGCTTTCTTT
-,TRBJ1-5,16,-,TRBV19,CASSPETTYSNQPQHF,TGTGCCAGTAGCCCAGAGACAACTTATAGCAATCAGCCCCAGCATTTT
-,TRBJ1-3,16,-,TRBV3-1,CASSPRTGNSGNTIYF,TGTGCCAGCAGCCCACGTACAGGGAACTCTGGAAACACCATATATTTT
TRBD2,TRBJ2-2,15,-,TRBV4-2,CASSQERGVPGELFF,TGTGCCAGCAGCCAAGAGCGGGGGGTCCCCGGGGAGCTGTTTTTT
-,TRBJ2-2,17,-,TRBV19,CASIDTQGLVSTGELFF,TGTGCCAGTATCGATACTCAGGGCTTAGTTAGCACCGGGGAGCTGTTTTTT
TRBD1,TRBJ1-2,15,-,TRBV5-1,CASSLAPGTGEARTF,TGCGCCAGCAGCTTGGCCCCCGGGACAGGGGAGGCGAGAACCTTC
-,TRBJ1-5,17,-,TRBV7-8,CASSPQHRGATGQPQHF,TGTGCCAGCAGCCCACAACATCGGGGGGCGACGGGTCAGCCCCAGCATTTT
-,TRBJ2-5,12,-,TRBV25-1,CASSERGPTQYF,TGTGCCAGCAGTGAAAGGGGTCCGACCCAGTACTTC
-,TRBJ2-3,15,-,TRBV9,CASSVFTISGDTQYF,TGTGCCAGCAGCGTCTTCACCATCTCTGGAGATACGCAGTATTTT
-,TRBJ2-2,16,-,TRBV3-1,CASSPGAGTAPRELFF,TGTGCCAGCAGCCCCGGGGCCGGAACGGCGCCCAGGGAGCTGTTTTTT
TRBD2,TRBJ2-7,17,once,TRBV7-8,CASSFTSGGMSSYEQYF,TGTGCCAGCAGCTTTACTAGCGGGGGGATGAGCTCCTACGAGCAGTACTTC
-,TRBJ2-4,12,-,TRBV6-2/TRBV6-3,CASSFPVDIQYF,TGTGCCAGCAGCTTCCCGGTAGACATTCAGTACTTC
-,TRBJ1-2,12,-,TRBV16,CASSPTGFGYTF,TGTGCCAGCAGCCCTACAGGGTTCGGCTACACCTTC
-,TRBJ1-5,15,-,TRBV19,CASSIVGQLGRPQHF,TGTGCCAGTAGTATAGTCGGGCAGCTGGGGCGGCCCCAGCATTTT
-,TRBJ1-4,20,-,TRBV23-1,CASSQFKDSVDRATNEKLFF,TGCGCCAGCAGTCAATTTAAAGATTCAGTCGACCGGGCGACTAATGAAAAACTGTTTTTT
-,TRBJ1-5,15,-,TRBV20-1,CSASRTAEGNQPQHF,TGCAGTGCTAGCCGGACCGCAGAGGGCAATCAGCCCCAGCATTTT
TRBD1,TRBJ2-7,14,-,TRBV6-5,CASSFSGTEYEQYF,TGTGCCAGCAGTTTCTCCGGGACAGAGTACGAGCAGTACTTC
TRBD2,TRBJ2-5,15,-,TRBV7-2,CASSFKPSGGETQYF,TGTGCCAGCAGCTTTAAACCCAGCGGGGGAGAGACCCAGTACTTC